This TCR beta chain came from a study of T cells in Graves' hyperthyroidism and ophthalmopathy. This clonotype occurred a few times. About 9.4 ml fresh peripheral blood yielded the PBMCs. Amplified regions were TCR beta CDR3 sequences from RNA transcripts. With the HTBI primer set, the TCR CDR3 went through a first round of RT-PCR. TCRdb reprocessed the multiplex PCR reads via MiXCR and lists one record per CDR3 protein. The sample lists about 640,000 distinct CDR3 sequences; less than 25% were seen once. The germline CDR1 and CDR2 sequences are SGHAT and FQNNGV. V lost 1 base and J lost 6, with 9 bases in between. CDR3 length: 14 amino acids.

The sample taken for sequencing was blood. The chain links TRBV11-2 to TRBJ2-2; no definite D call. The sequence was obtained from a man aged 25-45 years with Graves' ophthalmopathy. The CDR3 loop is CASSLVGVAGELFF. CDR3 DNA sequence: TGTGCCAGCAGCTTAGTTGGGGTTGCCGGGGAGCTGTTTTTT.